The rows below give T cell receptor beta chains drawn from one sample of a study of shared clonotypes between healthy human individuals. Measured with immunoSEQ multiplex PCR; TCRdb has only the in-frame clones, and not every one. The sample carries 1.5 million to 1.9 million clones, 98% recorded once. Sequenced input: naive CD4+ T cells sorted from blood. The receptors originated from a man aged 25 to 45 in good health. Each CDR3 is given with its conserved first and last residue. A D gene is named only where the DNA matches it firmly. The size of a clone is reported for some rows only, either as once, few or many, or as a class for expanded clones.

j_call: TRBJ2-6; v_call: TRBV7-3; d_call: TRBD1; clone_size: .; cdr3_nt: TGTGCCAGGGAAGACAGGGGGCTGGCTGGGGCCAACGTCCTGACTTTC; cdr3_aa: CAREDRGLAGANVLTF
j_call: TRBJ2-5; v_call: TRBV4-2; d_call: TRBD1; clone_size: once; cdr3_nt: TGTGCCAGCAGCCAAGATGGGGGACAGGGCCCCCTAGAGACCCAGTACTTC; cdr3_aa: CASSQDGGQGPLETQYF
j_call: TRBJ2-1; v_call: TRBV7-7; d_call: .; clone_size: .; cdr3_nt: TGTGCCAGCAGCTTAAATGCATACAATGAGCAGTTCTTC; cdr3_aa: CASSLNAYNEQFF
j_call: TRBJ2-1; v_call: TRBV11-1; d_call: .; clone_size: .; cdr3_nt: TGTGCCAGCAGCTACCAAATAGCTGGAGGCTACAATGAGCAGTTCTTC; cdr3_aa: CASSYQIAGGYNEQFF
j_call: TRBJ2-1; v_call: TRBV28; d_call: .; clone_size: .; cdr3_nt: TGTGCCAGCAGTTTGTTTCGGGGACCCAGCTCCTACAATGAGCAGTTCTTC; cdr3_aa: CASSLFRGPSSYNEQFF
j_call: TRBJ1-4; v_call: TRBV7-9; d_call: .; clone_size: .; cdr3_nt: TGTGCCAGCAGCTTAGCCCAGACTAATGAAAAACTGTTTTTT; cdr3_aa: CASSLAQTNEKLFF
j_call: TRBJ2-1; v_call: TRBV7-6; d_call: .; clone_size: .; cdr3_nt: TGTGCCAGCAGCTTAGTGGATGAGCAGTTCTTC; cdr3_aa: CASSLVDEQFF
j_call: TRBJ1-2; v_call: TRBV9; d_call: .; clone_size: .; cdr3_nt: TGTGCCAGCAGCGCGAGGACGGCGAGCTATGGCTACACCTTC; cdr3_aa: CASSARTASYGYTF
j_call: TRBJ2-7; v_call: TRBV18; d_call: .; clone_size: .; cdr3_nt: TGTGCCAGCTCACCAAGGGCCCCAGCTAGTCCGGTCGAGCAGTACTTC; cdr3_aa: CASSPRAPASPVEQYF
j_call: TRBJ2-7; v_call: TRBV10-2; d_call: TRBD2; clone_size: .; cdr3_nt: TGCGCCAGCCGACGAACAAGCGGGAGCGGGTCCGAGCAGTACTTC; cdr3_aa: CASRRTSGSGSEQYF
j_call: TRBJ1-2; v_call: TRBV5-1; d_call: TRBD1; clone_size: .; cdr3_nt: TGCGCCAGCAGCAAGGGACAGGGCTATGGCTACACCTTC; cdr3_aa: CASSKGQGYGYTF
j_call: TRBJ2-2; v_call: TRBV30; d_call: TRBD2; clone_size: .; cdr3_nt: TGTGCCTGGAGTCGCACAGGGTTGGGACTAGCGGGAGGGCGTGGGGAGCTGTTTTTT; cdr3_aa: CAWSRTGLGLAGGRGELFF
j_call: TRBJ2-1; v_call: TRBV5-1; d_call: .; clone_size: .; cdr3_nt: TGCGCCAGCAGTCTCGAGGATAAGCAGTTCTTC; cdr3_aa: CASSLEDKQFF
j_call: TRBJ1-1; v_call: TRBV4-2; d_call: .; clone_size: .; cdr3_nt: TGTGCCAGCAGCCAAGATCCGGGCGGCAGGGGACGATACACTGAAGCTTTCTTT; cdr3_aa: CASSQDPGGRGRYTEAFF
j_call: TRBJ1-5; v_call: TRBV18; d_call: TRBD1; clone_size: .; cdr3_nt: TGTGCCAGCTCACGGGACAGGGTAGATTACGATCAGCCCCAGCATTTT; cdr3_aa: CASSRDRVDYDQPQHF
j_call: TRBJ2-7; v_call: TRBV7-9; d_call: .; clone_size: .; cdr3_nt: TGTGCCAGCAGCGGTCGGGGTTCCTACGAGCAGTACTTC; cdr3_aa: CASSGRGSYEQYF
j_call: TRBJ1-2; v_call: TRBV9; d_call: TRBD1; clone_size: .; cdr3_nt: TGTGCCAGCAGCGTAGTCAGGGGGGGCTACACCTTC; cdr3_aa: CASSVVRGGYTF
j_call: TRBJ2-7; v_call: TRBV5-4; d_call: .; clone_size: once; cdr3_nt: TGTGCCAGCAGCTTGTTAACCCTTGGCGAGCAGTACTTC; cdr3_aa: CASSLLTLGEQYF
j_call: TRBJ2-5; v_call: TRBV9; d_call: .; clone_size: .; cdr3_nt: TGTGCCAGCAGCGGGACCGGCCTAGGAGGGCAAGAGACCCAGTACTTC; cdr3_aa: CASSGTGLGGQETQYF
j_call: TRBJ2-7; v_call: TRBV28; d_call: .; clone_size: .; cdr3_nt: TGTGCCAGCAGTTCGGGGACCGTCTACGAGCAGTACTTC; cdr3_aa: CASSSGTVYEQYF
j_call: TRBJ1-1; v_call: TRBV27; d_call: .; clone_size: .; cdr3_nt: TGTGCCAGCACCCCCTGGGCAGGGAAGAACACTGAAGCTTTCTTT; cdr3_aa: CASTPWAGKNTEAFF
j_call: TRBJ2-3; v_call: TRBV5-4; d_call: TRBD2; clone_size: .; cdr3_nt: TGTGCCAGCAGCTCCGAGGGCCTCTCCGGGGTTAGCGGGAGGGGTTCGCAGTATTTT; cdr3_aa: CASSSEGLSGVSGRGSQYF
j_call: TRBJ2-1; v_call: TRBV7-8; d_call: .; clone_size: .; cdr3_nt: TGTGCCAGCAGCTTTGTAGGGAGGAGTGGCAATGAGCAGTTCTTC; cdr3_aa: CASSFVGRSGNEQFF
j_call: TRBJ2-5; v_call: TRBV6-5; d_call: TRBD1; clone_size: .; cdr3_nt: TGTGCCAGCAGAATTACAGGGGCTCGGGGTGAGACCCAGTACTTC; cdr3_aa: CASRITGARGETQYF
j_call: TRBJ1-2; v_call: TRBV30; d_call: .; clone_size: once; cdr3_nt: TGTGCCTGGAGTGTACGAGTTGGCTACACCTTC; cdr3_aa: CAWSVRVGYTF